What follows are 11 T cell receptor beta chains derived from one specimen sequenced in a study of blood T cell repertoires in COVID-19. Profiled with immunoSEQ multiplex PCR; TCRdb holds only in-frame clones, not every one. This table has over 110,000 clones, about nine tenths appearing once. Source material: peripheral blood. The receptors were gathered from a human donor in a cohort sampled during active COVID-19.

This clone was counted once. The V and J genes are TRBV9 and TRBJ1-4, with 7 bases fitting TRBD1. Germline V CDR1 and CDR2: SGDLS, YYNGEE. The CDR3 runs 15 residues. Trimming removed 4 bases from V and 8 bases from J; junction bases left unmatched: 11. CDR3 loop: CASSPGGQVEEKLFF. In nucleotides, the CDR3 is TGTGCCAGCAGCCCAGGGGGGCAGGTAGAGGAAAAACTGTTTTTT. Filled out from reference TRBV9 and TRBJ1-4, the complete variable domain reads DSGVTQTPKHLITATGQRVTLRCSPRSGDLSVYWYQQSLDQGLQFLIQYYNGEERAKGNILERFSAQQFPDLHSELNLSSLELGDSALYFCASSPGGQVEEKLFFGSGTQLSVL.

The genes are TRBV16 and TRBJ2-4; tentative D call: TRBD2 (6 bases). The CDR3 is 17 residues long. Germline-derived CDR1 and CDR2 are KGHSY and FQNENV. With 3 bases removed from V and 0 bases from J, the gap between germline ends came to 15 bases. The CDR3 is CASSHHRGILAKNIQYF. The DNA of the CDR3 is TGTGCCAGCAGCCACCACCGGGGGATTTTAGCCAAAAACATTCAGTACTTC. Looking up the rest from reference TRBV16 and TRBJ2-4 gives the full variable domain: GEEVAQTPKHLVRGEGQKAKLYCAPIKGHSYVFWYQQVLKNEFKFLISFQNENVFDETGMPKERFSAKCLPNSPCSLEIQATKLEDSAVYFCASSHHRGILAKNIQYFGAGTRLSVL.

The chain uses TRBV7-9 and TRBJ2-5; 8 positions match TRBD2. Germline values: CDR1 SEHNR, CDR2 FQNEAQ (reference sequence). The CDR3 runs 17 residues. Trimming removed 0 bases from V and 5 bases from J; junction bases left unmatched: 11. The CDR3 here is CASSLARLSGERETQYF. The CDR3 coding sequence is TGTGCCAGCAGCTTAGCGCGGCTTAGCGGGGAGCGGGAGACCCAGTACTTC.

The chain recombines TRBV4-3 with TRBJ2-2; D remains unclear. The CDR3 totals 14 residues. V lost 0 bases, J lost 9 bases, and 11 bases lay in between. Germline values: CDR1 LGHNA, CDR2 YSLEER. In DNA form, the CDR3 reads TGCGCCAGCAGCCAAGACAGTGGCCCCCGGGAGCTGTTTTTT. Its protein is CASSQDSGPRELFF.

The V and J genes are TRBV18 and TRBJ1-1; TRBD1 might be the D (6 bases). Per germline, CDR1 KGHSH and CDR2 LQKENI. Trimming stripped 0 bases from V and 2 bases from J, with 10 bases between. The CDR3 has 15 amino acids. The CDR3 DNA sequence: TGTGCCAGCTCACCACCGGGACATATAAACACTGAAGCTTTCTTT. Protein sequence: CASSPPGHINTEAFF.

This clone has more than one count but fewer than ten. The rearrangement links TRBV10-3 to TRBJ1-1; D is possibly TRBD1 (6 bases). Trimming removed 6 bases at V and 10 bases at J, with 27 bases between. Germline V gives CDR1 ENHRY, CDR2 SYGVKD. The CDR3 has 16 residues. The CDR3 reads CAIRAELGLGALVAFF. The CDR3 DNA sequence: TGTGCCATCAGGGCCGAACTAGGATTGGGGGCACTGGTAGCTTTCTTT.

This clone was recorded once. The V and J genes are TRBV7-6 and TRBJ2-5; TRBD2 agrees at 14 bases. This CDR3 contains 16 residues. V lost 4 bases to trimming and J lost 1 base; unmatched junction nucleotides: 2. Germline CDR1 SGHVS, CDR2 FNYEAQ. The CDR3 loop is CASSWTSGGTQETQYF. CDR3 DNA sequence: TGTGCCAGCAGCTGGACTAGCGGGGGGACCCAAGAGACCCAGTACTTC. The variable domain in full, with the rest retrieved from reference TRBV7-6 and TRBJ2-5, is GAGVSQSPRYKVTKRGQDVALRCDPISGHVSLYWYRQALGQGPEFLTYFNYEAQQDKSGLPNDRFSAERPEGSISTLTIQRTEQRDSAMYRCASSWTSGGTQETQYFGPGTRLLVL.

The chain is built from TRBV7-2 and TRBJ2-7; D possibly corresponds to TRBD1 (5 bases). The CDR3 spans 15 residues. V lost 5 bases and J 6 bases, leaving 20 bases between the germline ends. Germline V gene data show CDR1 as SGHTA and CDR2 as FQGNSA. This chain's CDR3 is CASSPKSGIQGEQYF. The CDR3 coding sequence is TGTGCCAGCAGCCCCAAATCAGGAATTCAGGGCGAGCAGTACTTC.

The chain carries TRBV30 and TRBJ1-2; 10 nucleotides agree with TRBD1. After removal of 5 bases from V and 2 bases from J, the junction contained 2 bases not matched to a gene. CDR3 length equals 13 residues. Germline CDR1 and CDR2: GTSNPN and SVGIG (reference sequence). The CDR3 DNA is TGTGCCTGGGACAGGGGGCTAAACTATGGCTACACCTTC. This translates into CAWDRGLNYGYTF.

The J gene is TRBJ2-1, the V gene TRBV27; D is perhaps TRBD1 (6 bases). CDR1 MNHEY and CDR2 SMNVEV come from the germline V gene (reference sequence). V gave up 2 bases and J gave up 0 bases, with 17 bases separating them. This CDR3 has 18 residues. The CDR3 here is CASSLDLSRGSSYNEQFF. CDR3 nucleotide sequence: TGTGCCAGCAGTTTAGACCTCAGTAGGGGGAGCTCCTACAATGAGCAGTTCTTC.

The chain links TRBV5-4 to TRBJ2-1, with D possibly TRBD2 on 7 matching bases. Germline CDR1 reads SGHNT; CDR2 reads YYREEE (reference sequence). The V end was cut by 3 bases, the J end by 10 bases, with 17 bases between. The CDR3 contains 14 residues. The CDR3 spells CASSWGGQDREQFF. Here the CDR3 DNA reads TGTGCCAGCAGCTGGGGGGGGCAGGACAGAGAGCAGTTCTTC. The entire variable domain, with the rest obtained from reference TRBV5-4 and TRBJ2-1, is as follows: ETGVTQSPTHLIKTRGQQVTLRCSSQSGHNTVSWYQQALGQGPQFIFQYYREEENGRGNFPPRFSGLQFPNYSSELNVNALELDDSALYLCASSWGGQDREQFFGPGTRLTVL.